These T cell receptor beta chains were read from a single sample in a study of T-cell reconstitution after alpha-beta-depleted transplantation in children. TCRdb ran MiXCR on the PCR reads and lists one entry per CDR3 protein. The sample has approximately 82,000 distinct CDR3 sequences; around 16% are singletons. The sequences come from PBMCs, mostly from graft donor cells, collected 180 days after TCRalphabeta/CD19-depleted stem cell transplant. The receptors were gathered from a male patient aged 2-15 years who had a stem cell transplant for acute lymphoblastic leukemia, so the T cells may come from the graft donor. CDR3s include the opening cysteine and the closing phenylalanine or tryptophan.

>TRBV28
CASSPGTSREQYF
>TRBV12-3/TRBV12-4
CASSPTGWSTDTQYF
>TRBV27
CASSPGQIYGYTF
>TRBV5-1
CASSTGGRLAGSQETQYF
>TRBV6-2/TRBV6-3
CASNPSPGGLYEQYF
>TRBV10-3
CAISRGGRELFF
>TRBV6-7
CASSYSELAGKISTDTQYF
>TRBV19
CASSITALNTEAFF
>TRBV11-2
CASSPIRREPSTDTQYF
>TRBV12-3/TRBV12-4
CASSHDRGGNQPQHF
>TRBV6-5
CASSYSLGTNSYNEQFF
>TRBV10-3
CAISEFGSLGSGANVLTF
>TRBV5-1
CASSQSQGAPPGELFF
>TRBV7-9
CASRPIDRDRTQPQHF
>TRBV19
CASSPPGQGYSGTEAFF
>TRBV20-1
CSAVQGEGRSTEAFF
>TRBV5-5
CASSPRLAGEDTQYF
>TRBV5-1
CASSSRGGTEAFF
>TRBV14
CASSQGDWTGGYEQYF
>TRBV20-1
CSARGLAGGPNTGELFF
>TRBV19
CASSIEGGSYNEQFF
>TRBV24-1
CATSGGGAYTGELFF
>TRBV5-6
CASSQKGANTGELFF
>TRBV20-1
CSARDRLLSGTDTQYF
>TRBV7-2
CASSLEAGGPWQFF
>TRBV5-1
CASSSFVSNTGELFF
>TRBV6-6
CASSYSGWDNLYF
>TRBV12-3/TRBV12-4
CASSLPLGLASSYNEQFF
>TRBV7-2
CASSLSAGSYNEQFF
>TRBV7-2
CASSHRGSNQPQHF
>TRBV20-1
CSARTPGRRNNEQFF
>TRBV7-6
CASSPDLTNEKLFF
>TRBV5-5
CASSLGTGLDQPQHF
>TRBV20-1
CSASGSGLGLTDTQYF
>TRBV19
CATHRDDQPQHF
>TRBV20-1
CSASALAGAYNEQFF
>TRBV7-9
CASSPRQNTGELFF
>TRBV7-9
CASSLARGLDTEAFF
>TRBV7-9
CASSLVLKGRTFNEQFF
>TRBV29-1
CSVEVAGNYGYTF
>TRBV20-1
CSAKPLTGPYYEQYF
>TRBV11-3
CASSLRFDQETQYF
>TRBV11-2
CASRPQGPNQPQHF
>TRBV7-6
CASSLDPYEQYF
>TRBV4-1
CASSQETSNEQFF
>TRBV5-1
CASSLVPSEETQYF
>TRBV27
CASGSPETQYF
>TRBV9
CASSERGQSSYNEQFF
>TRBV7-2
CASSLPLGGIGYTF
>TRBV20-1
CSGHLENNEQFF
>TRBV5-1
CATRETGLETTDTQYF
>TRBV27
CASRRPGPIVHEQYF
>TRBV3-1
CASSQTPLAGAHTDTQYF
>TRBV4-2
CASSQERGGWISSYEQYF